Listed below are T cell receptor beta chains from one sample, sequenced in a study of T cell responses to AZD1222 COVID-19 vaccine. Sequencing was performed with immunoSEQ multiplex PCR; in TCRdb, only in-frame clones are kept and a portion is missing. This sample has fewer than 90,000 clones; 89% occur once, and the top ten carry 5.5%. The sequencing used peripheral blood, collected 28 days after the second AZD1222 dose. These receptors came from an adult who received the AZD1222 COVID-19 vaccine. CDR3s include the opening cysteine and the closing phenylalanine or tryptophan. The D gene is left open where the match is weak. Size values are once, few and many counts, or a class for expanded clones, and some rows have none.

.	TRBJ2-3	.	TRBV2	TGTGCCAGCAGCCGATTCACTCGGGAAGATACGCAGTATTTT	CASSRFTREDTQYF
TRBD2	TRBJ2-7	few	TRBV4-2	TGTGCCAGCAGCCAAGGAGCGGGGGGACTATACGAGCAGTACTTC	CASSQGAGGLYEQYF
.	TRBJ1-3	.	TRBV18	TGTGCCAGCTCACCAGTCATGGGCCCCGCGGGAGGAAACACCATATATTTT	CASSPVMGPAGGNTIYF
.	TRBJ1-1	.	TRBV20-1	TGCAGTGCCATGAACACTGAAGCTTTCTTT	CSAMNTEAFF
.	TRBJ1-2	once	TRBV5-6	TGTGCCAGCAGCTTGGGTCGGGTGCACTATGGCTACACCTTC	CASSLGRVHYGYTF
.	TRBJ1-2	once	TRBV6-5	TGTGCCAGCAGGGACGGGGGAACGGGCTACACCTTC	CASRDGGTGYTF
.	TRBJ1-4	.	TRBV5-5	TGTGCCAGCAGCTTGGTACGCCAGACCCTAGCAACTAATGAAAAACTGTTTTTT	CASSLVRQTLATNEKLFF
.	TRBJ2-3	.	TRBV24-1	TGTGCCACCAGGGATTACACAGATACGCAGTATTTT	CATRDYTDTQYF
.	TRBJ1-1	.	TRBV7-3	TGTGCCAGCAGCTTATCGGAGACCACTGAAGCTTTCTTT	CASSLSETTEAFF
.	TRBJ1-1	.	TRBV6-5	TGTGCCAGCAGTTGGGCGAGGGCCACTGAAGCTTTCTTT	CASSWARATEAFF
.	TRBJ1-4	.	TRBV6-2/TRBV6-3	TGTGCCAGCAGTTACTCGGGGGGGCTGGATGAAAAACTGTTTTTT	CASSYSGGLDEKLFF
TRBD2	TRBJ2-1	once	TRBV19	TGTGCCAGTACCTCCTCCCTAGCGGGGAGCTCCTACAATGAGCAGTTCTTC	CASTSSLAGSSYNEQFF
TRBD1	TRBJ1-2	.	TRBV30	TGTGCCTGGAGAGGGGACAGGGGCTATGGCTACACCTTC	CAWRGDRGYGYTF
.	TRBJ1-5	once	TRBV7-3	TGTGCCAGCAGCTTAGGGGCTAATCAGCCCCAGCATTTT	CASSLGANQPQHF
.	TRBJ2-3	.	TRBV6-4	TGTGCCAGCAGTGACGGAGGGGCAGATACGCAGTATTTT	CASSDGGADTQYF
.	TRBJ2-2	.	TRBV10-3	TGTGCCATCAGTGAGAGTACCTATGCGGGGCCCGGGGAGCTGTTTTTT	CAISESTYAGPGELFF
.	TRBJ2-5	.	TRBV21-1	TGTGCCAGCAGCAAAGGGCGGGGGACCCTTGGGGAGACCCAGTACTTC	CASSKGRGTLGETQYF
.	TRBJ1-4	.	TRBV6-1	TGTGCCAGCAGTGAATACGACAGTTATCAAGCAACTAATGAAAAACTGTTTTTT	CASSEYDSYQATNEKLFF
.	TRBJ1-2	.	TRBV7-3	TGTGCCAGCAGCTTATACGGGGGCCAACTGGGGTACACCTTC	CASSLYGGQLGYTF
TRBD2	TRBJ2-1	.	TRBV5-1	TGCGCCAGCAGCTTGGAAGCACTAGCGGGGGGGCGCTCCTACAATGAGCAGTTCTTC	CASSLEALAGGRSYNEQFF
.	TRBJ1-2	.	TRBV28	TGTGCCAGCAGTCGTGAGGAGGATGGCTACACCTTC	CASSREEDGYTF
.	TRBJ1-4	few	TRBV3-1/TRBV3-2	TGTGCCAGCAGCCAAGACACCGCAAGGGGAAAACTGTTTTTT	CASSQDTARGKLFF
.	TRBJ2-7	.	TRBV4-3	TGCGCCAGCAGCCAAGCGGTGACAGCCAGCTACGAGCAGTACTTC	CASSQAVTASYEQYF
TRBD1	TRBJ1-2	.	TRBV5-1	TGCGCCAGCAGCCTCCTACAGGGGGCTGATGGCTACACCTTC	CASSLLQGADGYTF
.	TRBJ2-2	.	TRBV3-1/TRBV3-2	TGTGCCAGCAGCCGATCATATGACACCCGCACCGGGGAGCTGTTTTTT	CASSRSYDTRTGELFF
TRBD1	TRBJ2-1	.	TRBV6-2/TRBV6-3	TGTGCCAGCAGCCGTGGACAGGGGCCTTACAATGAGCAGTTCTTC	CASSRGQGPYNEQFF
.	TRBJ2-3	few	TRBV11-3	TGTGCCAGCAGCTTAGAGGGAACGAGCACAGATACGCAGTATTTT	CASSLEGTSTDTQYF
TRBD1	TRBJ1-2	.	TRBV3-1/TRBV3-2	TGTGCCAGCAGCTATAGACAGGGGGGGTATGGCTACACCTTC	CASSYRQGGYGYTF
TRBD1	TRBJ2-2	.	TRBV18	TGTGCCAGCTCACCAAGACAGGGGGTGAGGAACACCGGGGAGCTGTTTTTT	CASSPRQGVRNTGELFF
TRBD1	TRBJ2-2	.	TRBV5-6	TGTGCCAGCAGCTGGGGACAGGGTTACACCGGGGAGCTGTTTTTT	CASSWGQGYTGELFF
.	TRBJ1-1	once	TRBV18	TGTGCCAGCTCACCATATCTAATCCCCCCATCGAACACTGAAGCTTTCTTT	CASSPYLIPPSNTEAFF
.	TRBJ1-4	few	TRBV6-5	TGTGCCAGCAGTCTACAGGTTAATGAAAAACTGTTTTTT	CASSLQVNEKLFF
.	TRBJ2-5	.	TRBV7-9	TGTGCCAGCAGCCGCAGACAAGAGACCCAGTACTTC	CASSRRQETQYF
TRBD2	TRBJ2-7	.	TRBV2	TGTGCCATCAAGACTAGCGGGGGGACCTACGAGCAGTACTTC	CAIKTSGGTYEQYF
.	TRBJ1-3	.	TRBV30	TGTGCCTGGAGTGCCCCTGGAAACACCATATATTTT	CAWSAPGNTIYF
.	TRBJ1-2	.	TRBV6-5	TGTGCCAGCAGTTCGACGGTCCTTGGGGGCTACACCTTC	CASSSTVLGGYTF
TRBD2	TRBJ2-5	.	TRBV15	TGTGCCACCAGTACGGGGGGGGAGACCCAGTACTTC	CATSTGGETQYF
.	TRBJ2-1	.	TRBV3-1/TRBV3-2	TGTGCCAGCAGCTTACCAAATCCGAAAAAGCAGTTCTTC	CASSLPNPKKQFF
.	TRBJ2-7	few	TRBV18	TGTGCCAGCTCACCTCCACGGACTCGTCTCTCCTACGAGCAGTACTTC	CASSPPRTRLSYEQYF
TRBD2	TRBJ2-4	once	TRBV7-9	TGTGCCAGCAGCTTAGGGACTAGCGGGGGCCTGGACAAAAACATTCAGTACTTC	CASSLGTSGGLDKNIQYF
.	TRBJ1-1	.	TRBV5-1	TGCGCCAGCAGCTTGAACCTGAACATGAACACTGAAGCTTTCTTT	CASSLNLNMNTEAFF
TRBD1	TRBJ1-2	.	TRBV4-1	TGCGCCAGCAGCCAGCGGACAGGGGGCAACTATGGCTACACCTTC	CASSQRTGGNYGYTF
TRBD1	TRBJ1-1	.	TRBV3-1/TRBV3-2	TGTGCCAGCAGCCACAGACAGGGAGATGAAGCTTTCTTT	CASSHRQGDEAFF
.	TRBJ1-2	.	TRBV28	TGTGCCAGCAGTTTTGGGGCAGGGCCTTACTATGGCTACACCTTC	CASSFGAGPYYGYTF
TRBD2	TRBJ2-3	.	TRBV11-3	TGTGCCAGCGGGAGGACTAGCGGGGCCACAGATACGCAGTATTTT	CASGRTSGATDTQYF
.	TRBJ2-6	.	TRBV28	TGTGCCATCAAACCCTCGACCTCTGGGGCCAACGTCCTGACTTTC	CAIKPSTSGANVLTF
TRBD1	TRBJ1-1	.	TRBV5-1	TGCGCCAGCAGCTTGGGACAGGGGATTGAAGCTTTCTTT	CASSLGQGIEAFF
.	TRBJ1-1	.	TRBV6-1	TGTGCCAGCAGTGAGCAGGGTATCTTCACTGAAGCTTTCTTT	CASSEQGIFTEAFF
.	TRBJ1-2	.	TRBV5-1	TGCGCCAGCAGCCCCGAGGGTGACTATGGCTACACCTTC	CASSPEGDYGYTF
.	TRBJ1-2	few	TRBV21-1	TGTGCCAGCAGCAAAACAGCACTCTATGGCTACACCTTC	CASSKTALYGYTF
.	TRBJ1-1	.	TRBV12-5	TGTGCTAGTGGTTTCCTCGTAGACAGGAAGATGAACACTGAAGCTTTCTTT	CASGFLVDRKMNTEAFF